The clone carrying this TCR beta chain turned up a few times. The antigen is not known. This record belongs to a study of T cell clonotyping in hematopoietic cell transplantation. The study's findings and limits: Higher Inverse Simpson Index values in graft donor and pretransplant recipient predicted broader posttransplant TCR diversity.

Libraries were prepared by immunoSEQ multiplex PCR; TCRdb keeps only in-frame clonotypes and omits some of them. The profile shows approximately 17,000 clones, 71% of them singletons. This CDR3 is 8 amino acids long. Per germline, CDR1 SGHTA and CDR2 FQGTGA. The chain joins TRBV7-3 to TRBJ1-4; D call uncertain. This sequence originates from a woman in her sixties in good health. Some clones in this sample may be carry-over from other donors' samples. The specimen sequenced was peripheral blood mononuclear cells. The CDR3 is CVSEKLFF. DNA for the CDR3: TGTGTCAGTGAAAAACTGTTTTTT.